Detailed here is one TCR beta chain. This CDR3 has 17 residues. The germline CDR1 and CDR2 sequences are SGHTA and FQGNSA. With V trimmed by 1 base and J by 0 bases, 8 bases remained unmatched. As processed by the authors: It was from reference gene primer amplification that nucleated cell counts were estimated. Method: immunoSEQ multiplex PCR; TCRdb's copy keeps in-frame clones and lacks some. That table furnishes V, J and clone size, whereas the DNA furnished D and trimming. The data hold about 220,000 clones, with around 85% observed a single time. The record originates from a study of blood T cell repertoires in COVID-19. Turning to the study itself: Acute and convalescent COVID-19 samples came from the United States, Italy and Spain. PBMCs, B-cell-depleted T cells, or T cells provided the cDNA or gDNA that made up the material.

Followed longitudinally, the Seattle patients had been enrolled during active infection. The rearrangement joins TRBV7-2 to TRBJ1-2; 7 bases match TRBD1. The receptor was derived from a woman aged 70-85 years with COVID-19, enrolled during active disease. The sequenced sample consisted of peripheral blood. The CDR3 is CASSLVVGQGANYGYTF. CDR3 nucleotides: TGTGCCAGCAGCTTAGTGGTTGGGCAGGGGGCTAACTATGGCTACACCTTC.